The 6 T cell receptor beta chains presented below share a single source sample, sequenced in a study of cytomegalovirus exposure and HLA in healthy donors. PCR primers comprised 60 Vbeta and 13 Jbeta primers. Clones were read by immunoSEQ multiplex PCR, and TCRdb kept only the in-frame ones, dropping some. The table has under 200,000 clones, approximately 71% seen once. Material for sequencing was PBMCs. The receptors originated from a male donor in good health and CMV-seronegative.

The CDR3 DNA reads as TGTGCCAGCAGTGGGACAGGTGTAAATCAGCCCCAGCATTTT. Its translation is CASSGTGVNQPQHF. This chain connects TRBV2 to TRBJ1-5; TRBD1 aligns across 7 bases. Germline lookup yields CDR1 SNHLY and CDR2 FYNNEI. V lost 4 bases to trimming and J lost 4 bases; unmatched junction nucleotides: 4. This CDR3 comprises 14 residues.

V and J are TRBV5-1 and TRBJ1-1; D remains ambiguous. V lost 0 bases, J lost 0 bases, and 9 bases lay in between. The CDR3 is 15 residues long. Germline CDR1 and CDR2: SGHRS and YFSETQ. The CDR3 DNA sequence: TGCGCCAGCAGCTTGGCGTCCGGGGTGAACACTGAAGCTTTCTTT. This gives the protein CASSLASGVNTEAFF.

This sequence joins TRBV18 and TRBJ2-5; 11 nucleotides line up with TRBD2. V trimming: 3 bases; J trimming: 2 bases; junction bases outside the gene matches: 11. CDR3 size: 18 residues. Germline assignment: CDR1 KGHSH and CDR2 LQKENI. CDR3 sequence reads: CASSPGPSASGGQETQYF. CDR3 sequence (DNA): TGTGCCAGCTCACCTGGGCCCTCGGCTAGCGGGGGGCAAGAGACCCAGTACTTC.

The chain uses TRBV30 and TRBJ1-3; D remains ambiguous. From germline, CDR1 is GTSNPN and CDR2 SVGIG (reference sequence). The ends were cut back, 4 bases at V and 0 bases at J, with 13 bases in the middle. The CDR3 runs 15 residues. The CDR3 DNA reads TGTGCCTGGACACTCAGAGGGCTCTCTGGAAACACCATATATTTT. Its translation: CAWTLRGLSGNTIYF.

V and J are TRBV5-6 and TRBJ2-5; D may be TRBD1 (6 bases). Judging by the DNA end, TRBJ2-7 fits better; the J call may be wrong. CDR3 length: 13 residues. Germline CDR1 SGHDT, CDR2 YYEEEE. CDR3 loop: CASSQGLSYEQYF. CDR3 bases: TGTGCCAGCAGCCAGGGGTTATCCTACGAGCAGTACTTC.

This chain joins TRBV6-5 and TRBJ1-2; D gene ambiguous. The CDR3 is 16 amino acids. Trimming removed 1 base at V and 8 bases at J, with 20 bases between. Per the germline V gene, CDR1 is MNHEY and CDR2 is SVGAGI. The CDR3 DNA reads TGTGCCAGCAGTTACTTGGGTGCAGGCGACTATGGAGGCTACACCTTC. It codes for CASSYLGAGDYGGYTF.